The present T cell receptor beta chain was sequenced within a study of shared clonotypes between healthy human individuals. Recent acute infections and vaccinations were absent in the healthy HIV-negative adult donors. Measured with immunoSEQ multiplex PCR; TCRdb has only the in-frame clones, and not every one. The sample lists about 1.1 million clones; around 78% were seen once. Per the germline V gene, CDR1 is MNHEY and CDR2 is SMNVEV (reference sequence). V gave up 5 bases and J gave up 4 bases; unmatched junction bases: 4. CDR3 length equals 13 residues. The chain combines TRBV27 with TRBJ1-1; 7 nucleotides agree with TRBD1. The sequencing sample was made of memory CD4+ T cells from PBMCs. Stated subset: CD45RA-negative fraction. The source is a man younger than 35 in good health. Some clones in this sample may be carry-over from other donors' samples. CDR3 nucleotide sequence: TGTGCCAGCAGTCCGAACAGGGGCACTGAAGCTTTCTTT. It yields the protein CASSPNRGTEAFF.